What follows are 25 T cell receptor beta chains derived from one specimen sequenced in a study of beta chain features in type 1 diabetes. The isolated RNA, all of it, was reverse transcribed, so expressed TCRB transcripts were what got sequenced. Using immunoSEQ multiplex PCR, the repertoire was profiled, and TCRdb retains in-frame clones only, with some absent. The sample carries hundreds of thousands of clones, about 15% recorded once. The sequencing input was naive CD4+ T cells from blood. These receptors originate from a man under 40 in good health.

The gene calls are TRBV7-9 and TRBJ1-6, with D hard to call. Germline loops: CDR1 SEHNR, CDR2 FQNEAQ (reference sequence). CDR3 length equals 12 residues. Trimming pared 2 bases from V and 8 bases from J, leaving 4 bases between. As DNA, the CDR3 is TGTGCCAGCAGCTTAATGGATTCACCCCTCCACTTT. Amino acids: CASSLMDSPLHF.

This clone occurred a few times. The V call is TRBV30, the J call TRBJ2-3; D gene unclear. Trimming left V 3 bases short and J 0 bases short, with 7 bases between. The V gene's germline CDR1 is GTSNPN and CDR2 SVGIG (reference sequence). This CDR3 region has 13 residues. CDR3 coding DNA: TGTGCCTGGAGCCCTAGTAGCACAGATACGCAGTATTTT. Its translation is CAWSPSSTDTQYF.

This clone was observed a few times. The chain links TRBV6-1 to TRBJ1-1, with no clear D. The V end lost 6 bases, the J end lost 1 base, and 9 bases lay between the germline ends. The CDR3 extends over 13 amino acids. Germline CDR1 MNHNS, CDR2 SASEGT. In nucleotides, the CDR3 is TGTGCCAGCAGGGTTTCAGGGAACACTGAAGCTTTCTTT. This gives the protein CASRVSGNTEAFF.

The chain is built from TRBV29-1 and TRBJ2-3; D possibly matches TRBD1 or TRBD2 (5 bases each). The germline V and J ends were trimmed by 4 bases and 3 bases, with 14 bases remaining between them. Germline CDR1 reads SQVTM; CDR2 reads ANQGSEA. CDR3 length: 14 amino acids. CDR3 residues: CSVVEGSGTDTQYF. CDR3 DNA sequence: TGCAGCGTTGTCGAGGGGTCGGGGACAGATACGCAGTATTTT.

The rearrangement links TRBV6-5 to TRBJ1-1, with TRBD1 matching over 7 bases. The CDR3 covers 13 residues. V shed 6 bases and J 3 bases; nucleotides not matched to a gene: 4. Per the germline V gene, CDR1 is MNHEY and CDR2 is SVGAGI. The CDR3 is CASSLDRDTEAFF. The CDR3 nucleotides read TGTGCCAGCAGCCTCGACAGGGACACTGAAGCTTTCTTT.

Remarks on this clone: The same CDR3 also results from other DNA sequences found in this sample. This chain uses TRBV9 with TRBJ2-2; the D gene is possibly TRBD2 (6 bases). This CDR3 has 15 amino acids. From germline, CDR1 is SGDLS and CDR2 YYNGEE. Trimming cost V 0 bases and J 1 base, with 7 bases left between them. DNA of the CDR3: TGTGCCAGCAGCGTAGGAGCGGGGAACACCGGGGAGCTGTTTTTT. Amino acid sequence: CASSVGAGNTGELFF.

Only a few counts were recorded for this clone. The chain links TRBV19 to TRBJ2-1, with 11 bases aligning to TRBD1. After removal of 3 bases from V and 9 bases from J, the junction contained 13 bases not matched to a gene. Germline lookup yields CDR1 LNHDA and CDR2 SQIVND (reference sequence). This CDR3 has 17 amino acids. CDR3 loop: CASSINTPRDRGSEQFF. The CDR3 DNA reads as TGTGCCAGTAGTATCAATACCCCCCGGGACAGGGGGAGTGAGCAGTTCTTC.

This clone turned up a few times. The J gene is TRBJ2-5, the V gene TRBV7-9; D possibly corresponds to TRBD2 (6 bases). Germline V gene data show CDR1 as SEHNR and CDR2 as FQNEAQ (reference sequence). The CDR3 spans 17 residues. The V gene lost 4 bases and the J gene lost 4 bases, with 22 bases spanning the gap. The CDR3 coding sequence is TGTGCCAGCAGCTCCACCCCGTGGAGGAGGGGAGGAGAGACCCAGTACTTC. It is translated as CASSSTPWRRGGETQYF.

This clone was detected a few times. The chain combines TRBV9 with TRBJ2-1; 9 positions agree with TRBD2. This CDR3 is built from 16 residues. The V and J ends lost 3 bases and 2 bases, in that order; junction bases with no gene match: 6. Germline CDR1 SGDLS, CDR2 YYNGEE. The CDR3 region has the DNA TGTGCCAGCAGCGCGGTTAGCGGGAGAGCCTACAATGAGCAGTTCTTC. Amino acids: CASSAVSGRAYNEQFF. Combining the CDR3 with reference TRBV9 and TRBJ2-1 gives the whole variable domain DSGVTQTPKHLITATGQRVTLRCSPRSGDLSVYWYQQSLDQGLQFLIQYYNGEERAKGNILERFSAQQFPDLHSELNLSSLELGDSALYFCASSAVSGRAYNEQFFGPGTRLTVL.

As for this clone: The junction departs from the called germline gene at one end, perhaps through a read error. This chain connects TRBV15 to TRBJ2-3; D may match TRBD1 or TRBD2 (5 bases each). Germline V lookup: CDR1 LNHNV, CDR2 YYDKDF (reference sequence). The CDR3 is 14 amino acids. Here the CDR3 DNA reads TGTGCCACCAGCAGGGGGACCGTTTCAGATCCGCAGTATTTT. It yields the protein CATSRGTVSDPQYF.

This chain joins TRBV27 and TRBJ2-7; 10 bases align to TRBD2. The CDR3 is 16 residues long. Germline loops: CDR1 MNHEY, CDR2 SMNVEV (reference sequence). Unmatched junction bases numbered 13, after V lost 8 bases and J lost 3 bases. In DNA form, the CDR3 reads TGTGCCAGCCCCCTAGCGGGAGAGAGCGCTTTCTACGAGCAGTACGTC. It encodes CASPLAGESAFYEQYV.

This clone has just a few counts. This chain connects TRBV7-9 to TRBJ2-5, with 8 bases aligning to TRBD2. The length of the CDR3 is 16 residues. The germline CDR1 and CDR2 sequences are SEHNR and FQNEAQ (reference sequence). The junction had 9 bases not matched to a gene; V was cut back by 1 base and J by 5 bases. As DNA, the CDR3 is TGTGCCAGCAGCTTAGGTTTTGGACTAGCACGCGAGACCCAGTACTTC. It codes for CASSLGFGLARETQYF.

This clone has only a few counts. The chain couples TRBV7-9 to TRBJ2-3, with 10 bases lining up with TRBD2. The length of the CDR3 is 19 residues. The V gene end was trimmed by 5 bases and the J gene end by 0 bases; junction bases not matched to a gene: 14. Germline CDR1 reads SEHNR; CDR2 reads FQNEAQ (reference sequence). CDR3 protein: CASSNPRTSGQTSTDTQYF. The CDR3 bases are TGTGCCAGCAGCAACCCTCGGACTAGCGGACAGACTAGCACAGATACGCAGTATTTT.

A few counts support this clone. V gene TRBV14 combines with J gene TRBJ1-5; D gene unclear. V was trimmed by 1 base and J by 6 bases, leaving 13 bases between them. The length of the CDR3 is 15 residues. Germline V CDR1 and CDR2: SGHDN, FVKESK. The CDR3 sequence: CASSQGSGSSQPQHF. CDR3 nucleotide sequence: TGTGCCAGCAGCCAAGGTTCGGGGTCCAGTCAGCCCCAGCATTTT.

The rearrangement uses TRBV29-1 and TRBJ2-3; possibly TRBD1 or TRBD2 for D (5 bases each). Trimming took off 6 bases at V and 1 base at J, with 17 bases between the two ends. Germline V gene sequence: CDR1 SQVTM, CDR2 ANQGSEA. This CDR3 has 15 amino acids. CDR3 in DNA: TGCAGCGTCGCTTCTTGGCTGGGGGGCACAGATACGCAGTATTTT. It yields the protein CSVASWLGGTDTQYF.

This clone appeared a few times. This chain connects TRBV15 to TRBJ2-7; unclear D gene. CDR3 length: 13 amino acids. With 2 bases removed from V and 6 bases from J, the gap between germline ends came to 11 bases. CDR1 is LNHNV and CDR2 is YYDKDF in the germline V gene (reference sequence). Here the CDR3 reads CATSRPTQREQYF. The CDR3 bases are TGTGCCACCAGCAGACCCACCCAGCGCGAGCAGTACTTC.

V gene TRBV15 combines with J gene TRBJ2-1; the D gene is possibly TRBD1 (6 bases). The CDR3 covers 15 residues. Germline values: CDR1 LNHNV, CDR2 YYDKDF (reference sequence). Trimming stripped 3 bases from V and 10 bases from J, with 19 bases between. The CDR3 DNA sequence: TGTGCCACCAGCAGTCCAGAGGCAGGGGTGCGGGAGCAGTTCTTC. Amino acids: CATSSPEAGVREQFF.

The chain recombines TRBV4-3 with TRBJ1-3; 7 nucleotides match TRBD1. The CDR3 is made up of 17 amino acids. Losses at the gene ends were 0 bases for V and 1 base for J; bases not matched to a gene: 6. Germline V lookup: CDR1 LGHNA, CDR2 YSLEER. The CDR3 nucleotides read TGCGCCAGCAGCCAAGATTCGGACAGGATATCTGGAAACACCATATATTTT. Its translation: CASSQDSDRISGNTIYF.

There are a few counts of this clone. The chain employs TRBV5-1 and TRBJ2-1, with TRBD1 identical over 9 bases. Germline CDR1 reads SGHRS; CDR2 reads YFSETQ. J was trimmed by 5 bases and V by 1 base; bases with no gene match: 7. The CDR3 is 16 residues long. CDR3 bases: TGCGCCAGCAGCTTGAGCGGGACAGGGTGGGACAATGAGCAGTTCTTC. It is translated as CASSLSGTGWDNEQFF.

The chain joins TRBV11-3 to TRBJ2-4; no clear D. The CDR3 runs 16 residues. The germline CDR1 and CDR2 sequences are SGHNT and YENEEA. The germline V and J ends were trimmed by 0 bases and 0 bases, with 9 bases remaining between them. The CDR3 DNA follows: TGTGCCAGCAGCTTAGACGTACACCTAGCCAAAAACATTCAGTACTTC. This codes for CASSLDVHLAKNIQYF.

This clone was counted only a few times. V and J are TRBV2 and TRBJ2-3; possibly TRBD2 for D (5 bases). CDR3 length equals 14 residues. Per germline, CDR1 SNHLY and CDR2 FYNNEI. V was clipped by 4 bases and J by 3 bases, with 11 bases between them. The DNA of the CDR3 is TGTGCCAGCAGTGGAAGCGGTCTAACAGATACGCAGTATTTT. It translates to CASSGSGLTDTQYF.

In this sample, this clone turned up a few times. The chain carries TRBV4-3 and TRBJ2-1, with D unclear. The germline V gene has CDR1 LGHNA and CDR2 YSLEER. The CDR3 has 14 amino acids. The V and J ends lost 0 bases and 4 bases respectively, with 7 bases between them. CDR3 in amino acids: CASSQDPRYNEQFF. CDR3 DNA sequence: TGCGCCAGCAGCCAAGATCCCCGTTACAATGAGCAGTTCTTC.

In its sample, this clone was seen a few times. V gene TRBV9 combines with J gene TRBJ2-3; D gene uncertain. Germline CDR1 is SGDLS and CDR2 is YYNGEE. Trimming removed 0 bases at V and 4 bases at J, with 6 bases between. The CDR3 has 13 amino acids. The CDR3: CASSVGVPDTQYF. The CDR3 DNA reads TGTGCCAGCAGCGTAGGGGTCCCAGATACGCAGTATTTT.

The chain joins TRBV7-6 to TRBJ2-3, with 8 bases identical to TRBD2. V lost 1 base and J lost 0; bases outside the gene matches: 3. The CDR3 has 16 amino acids. Per germline, CDR1 SGHVS and CDR2 FNYEAQ. The DNA of the CDR3 is TGTGCCAGCAGCTTAGGGGCTAGCGGGAGCACAGATACGCAGTATTTT. It encodes CASSLGASGSTDTQYF.

This clone occurred a few times. The rearrangement joins TRBV2 to TRBJ2-1; 9 bases agree with TRBD2. V trimming: 2 bases; J trimming: 14 bases; junction bases outside the gene matches: 13. The CDR3 length is 15 residues. Germline loops: CDR1 SNHLY, CDR2 FYNNEI. CDR3 DNA sequence: TGTGCCAGCAGTGAATTGACTAGCGGCAGGGGGGTTGAGTTCTTC. This gives the protein CASSELTSGRGVEFF.